The present TCR beta chain was sequenced within a study of cytomegalovirus exposure and HLA in healthy donors. With respect to this clone: Its matching antigen is unknown.

This CDR3 is built from 16 residues. Trimming took 6 bases from V and 3 from J; bases not matched to a gene: 9. From germline, CDR1 is ENHRY and CDR2 SYGVKD. 60 Vbeta and 13 Jbeta primers were used in PCR. The method was immunoSEQ multiplex PCR; TCRdb's version includes in-frame clones alone and lacks a portion of them. Among about 180,000 clones listed, 60% to 85% were seen once. Overall study findings and caveats: CMV serostatus was the only recorded immune exposure for donors. Apparent HLA restriction characterized most CMV-associated TCR beta chains in a later analysis. Among the CMV-associated chains, a few were confirmed in vitro as specific for CMV antigens. When presence/absence was analysed, sequencing depth was taken to be roughly uniform across donors.

The rearrangement links TRBV10-3 to TRBJ2-7; 12 positions agree with TRBD1. Sequencing was carried out using PBMCs. The TCR comes from a man in his late teens or twenties in good health and CMV-seronegative. The CDR3 region has the DNA TGTGCCATCAGCCCTGGGGGGACAGGGGGCGACTACGAGCAGTACTTC. Amino acids: CAISPGGTGGDYEQYF.